The clone carrying this TCR beta chain was counted once. Antigen specificity is unknown. The CDR3 runs 16 residues. J lost 6 bases, V lost 3 bases, and 9 bases had no gene match. CDR1 ENHRY and CDR2 SYGVKD come from the germline V gene. Generated by immunoSEQ multiplex PCR, the TCRdb table keeps only in-frame clones and is missing some. Of 85,000 to 90,000 clones in the sample, approximately 89% were seen once. This specimen belongs to a study of T cell responses to AZD1222 COVID-19 vaccine. Study context: Analysis merged second doses at about 4 or about 12 weeks.

General observations from the study: Elevations in Spike-specific TCR breadth and depth followed administration of two AZD1222 doses. Donors skewed white British and female; clonal diversity was possibly underestimated.

The material sequenced was peripheral blood, taken on day 0 of AZD1222 vaccination. The TCR sequence derives from an adult in good health. This chain uses TRBV10-3 with TRBJ1-5, with 9 bases that match TRBD1. The CDR3 region has the DNA TGTGCCATCAGTGAATCGAGGGACAGGGTGATTCAGCCCCAGCATTTT. Translation: CAISESRDRVIQPQHF.